These 15 T cell receptor beta chains were all obtained from the same sample, sequenced in a study of technical replicates of blood from a few donors. TCRdb's copy holds only in-frame clones and misses some; the assay was immunoSEQ multiplex PCR. The table lists approximately 77,000 clones, under 95% of them singletons. Input material: T cells isolated from PBMCs. All receptors derive from a human donor in good health.

The chain uses TRBV10-3 and TRBJ2-7, with D possibly matching TRBD2 (6 bases). The V gene's germline CDR1 is ENHRY and CDR2 SYGVKD. This CDR3 comprises 15 residues. With 0 bases removed from V and 2 bases from J, the gap between germline ends came to 11 bases. The CDR3 DNA reads as TGTGCCATCAGTGAGTCTCTAGCGACGACCTACGAGCAGTACTTC. As protein: CAISESLATTYEQYF.

The chain joins TRBV9 to TRBJ1-2; D unresolved. Germline lookup yields CDR1 SGDLS and CDR2 YYNGEE. The CDR3 extends over 15 amino acids. V was clipped by 0 bases and J by 4 bases, with 13 bases between them. CDR3 in amino acids: CASSVDIGQFYGYTF. The CDR3 DNA sequence: TGTGCCAGCAGCGTAGATATTGGTCAGTTCTATGGCTACACCTTC.

CDR3 DNA sequence: TGTGCCAGCAGTTTTTACGGGACACAAAATGGCTACACCTTC. This codes for CASSFYGTQNGYTF. The V and J genes are TRBV27 and TRBJ1-2; D is possibly TRBD1 (6 bases). From germline, CDR1 is MNHEY and CDR2 SMNVEV (reference sequence). Trimming took 3 bases from V and 6 from J, leaving 14 bases between them. This CDR3 has 14 amino acids.

This clone was observed a single time. The chain uses TRBV19 and TRBJ1-2, with 11 positions matching TRBD1. Germline loops: CDR1 LNHDA, CDR2 SQIVND (reference sequence). The CDR3 spans 16 residues. The trim removed 3 bases at V and 6 bases at J, leaving 9 bases unmatched. The CDR3, as DNA: TGTGCCAGTAGTATTGCCTGGACAGGGGGCGCGGATGGCTACACCTTC. This encodes CASSIAWTGGADGYTF.

This chain joins TRBV18 and TRBJ2-3, with a weak D call TRBD2 (6 bases). The CDR3 covers 13 residues. Per the germline V gene, CDR1 is KGHSH and CDR2 is LQKENI. V was trimmed by 10 bases and J by 3 bases, leaving 14 bases between them. The CDR3 region is CATNPGTTDTQYF. CDR3 DNA: TGTGCCACCAACCCCGGGACTACAGATACGCAGTATTTT.

The gene calls are TRBV6-1 and TRBJ1-2; maybe TRBD1 (6 bases). Trimming left V 8 bases short and J 8 bases short, with 18 bases between. CDR1 and CDR2 (germline): MNHNS, SASEGT. The CDR3 is 13 amino acids. The CDR3 spells CASSIRGGRGYTF. The CDR3 nucleotides are TGTGCCAGCTCTATACGAGGGGGTCGCGGCTACACCTTC.

Points on this clone: Other DNA sequences in this sample translate to the same CDR3. V usage is TRBV27 and J usage is TRBJ1-1; the D is unclear. V was clipped by 4 bases and J by 1 base, with 7 bases between them. CDR1 is MNHEY and CDR2 is SMNVEV in the germline V gene (reference sequence). The CDR3 extends over 13 amino acids. The CDR3 spells CASSWAGNTEAFF. The CDR3 nucleotides are TGTGCCAGCAGTTGGGCGGGGAACACTGAAGCTTTCTTT.

The V gene is TRBV7-2, the J gene TRBJ2-5, with D possibly being TRBD2 (6 bases). The CDR3 sequence is 15 residues long. The germline V gene encodes CDR1 SGHTA and CDR2 FQGNSA. Trimming pared 1 base from V and 1 base from J, leaving 10 bases between. CDR3 nucleotides: TGTGCCAGCAGCTTAGTCGCGGGACTCCAAGAGACCCAGTACTTC. It codes for CASSLVAGLQETQYF.

The chain couples TRBV19 to TRBJ2-7; D is ambiguous. The CDR3 extends over 14 amino acids. V lost 3 bases to trimming and J lost 6 bases, with 15 bases between them. CDR1 LNHDA and CDR2 SQIVND come from the germline V gene (reference sequence). CDR3 protein: CASSIGSEEAEQYF. The DNA of the CDR3 is TGTGCCAGTAGTATCGGTAGTGAGGAAGCCGAGCAGTACTTC.

V is TRBV28 and J is TRBJ2-7; the match to TRBD1 covers 8 bases. V shed 3 bases, J shed 5 bases, and the junction held 6 bases outside the gene matches. The length of the CDR3 is 14 residues. Germline values: CDR1 MDHEN, CDR2 SYDVKM. This CDR3 reads CASSFIPGGNEQYF. The CDR3 DNA is TGTGCCAGCAGTTTTATCCCAGGGGGCAACGAGCAGTACTTC.

The rearrangement links TRBV27 to TRBJ1-5; 12 bases line up with TRBD1. The V segment lost 4 bases and the J segment 6 bases; nucleotides outside the gene matches: 7. This CDR3 is 16 amino acids long. The germline CDR1 and CDR2 sequences are MNHEY and SMNVEV (reference sequence). CDR3 residues: CASSYTGTGGAQPQHF. CDR3 nucleotides: TGTGCCAGCAGTTATACCGGGACAGGGGGCGCTCAGCCCCAGCATTTT.

The CDR3 bases are TGTGCCAGCAGCTCCATCACCGGGACAGGGGGCCACGAGCAGTACTTC. It translates to CASSSITGTGGHEQYF. This chain connects TRBV7-2 to TRBJ2-7, with TRBD1 identical over 12 bases. The junction had 9 bases not matched to a gene; V was cut back by 4 bases and J by 5 bases. There are 16 residues in the CDR3. CDR1 and CDR2 from the germline V gene are SGHTA and FQGNSA.

The rearrangement links TRBV28 to TRBJ2-7; D gene uncertain. The CDR3 has 13 amino acids. Per germline, CDR1 MDHEN and CDR2 SYDVKM. Between the trimmed V and J ends, which lost 10 bases and 2 bases, there was a span of 15 bases. CDR3 residues: CATLQLIPYEQYF. The CDR3 DNA reads TGTGCCACCCTACAGCTTATACCCTACGAGCAGTACTTC. Supplemented by reference TRBV28 and TRBJ2-7, the full variable domain reads DVKVTQSSRYLVKRTGEKVFLECVQDMDHENMFWYRQDPGLGLRLIYFSYDVKMKEKGDIPEGYSVSREKKERFSLILESASTNQTSMYLCATLQLIPYEQYFGPGTRLTVT.

The chain is built from TRBV9 and TRBJ1-1; D call uncertain. The CDR3 has 15 amino acids. Germline V CDR1 and CDR2: SGDLS, YYNGEE. Trimming removed 4 bases at V and 0 bases at J, with 13 bases between. The CDR3 reads CASSPSLGMNTEAFF. The CDR3 coding sequence is TGTGCCAGCAGCCCGAGTCTAGGTATGAACACTGAAGCTTTCTTT.

J is TRBJ1-1 and V is TRBV28, with D perhaps matching TRBD1 (6 bases). Trimming took 5 bases from V and 1 from J, leaving 11 bases between them. Looked up from germline, CDR1 is MDHEN and CDR2 is SYDVKM. This CDR3 has 14 amino acids. The CDR3 sequence: CASSLRGTNTEAFF. The CDR3 nucleotides are TGTGCCAGCAGTCTAAGGGGGACGAACACTGAAGCTTTCTTT. Variable domain in full (rest from reference TRBV28 and TRBJ1-1): DVKVTQSSRYLVKRTGEKVFLECVQDMDHENMFWYRQDPGLGLRLIYFSYDVKMKEKGDIPEGYSVSREKKERFSLILESASTNQTSMYLCASSLRGTNTEAFFGQGTRLTVV.